This T cell receptor (beta chain) was recorded in a study of cytomegalovirus exposure and HLA in healthy donors. Study conclusions and caveats: Many donors carried some public TCRs, although rarity characterized most TCR sequences. According to a subsequent analysis, TCR clusters from the first cohort were inclined to appear together in the 90 to 150 validation repertoires.

This CDR3 comprises 15 residues. The V and J ends lost 0 bases and 3 bases respectively, with 12 bases between them. CDR1 SEHNR and CDR2 FQNEAQ come from the germline V gene (reference sequence). The donors were part of the validation cohort of around 110 subjects. That cohort was separate from the first cohort, which comprised roughly 670 subjects. Repertoires were generated with immunoSEQ multiplex PCR, while TCRdb's copy carries only in-frame clones and drops some. There are some 260,000 clones in the sample; roughly 88% occur only once, and around 3.1% lies in the top ten. Concerning this clone: Its antigen is currently unknown.

The specimen sequenced was PBMCs. This chain joins TRBV7-9 and TRBJ2-7; D is undetermined. The receptor comes from a woman aged 25-40 years in good health and CMV-seronegative. The chain's CDR3 is CASSLALSSIYEQYF. The CDR3 DNA reads as TGTGCCAGCAGCTTAGCGCTAAGCTCCATCTACGAGCAGTACTTC. Variable domain in full (rest from reference TRBV7-9 and TRBJ2-7): DTGVSQNPRHKITKRGQNVTFRCDPISEHNRLYWYRQTLGQGPEFLTYFQNEAQLEKSRLLSDRFSAERPKGSFSTLEIQRTEQGDSAMYLCASSLALSSIYEQYFGPGTRLTVT.